A single sample gave rise to the 10 T cell receptor beta chains below, sequenced in a study of T cells after posttransplantation cyclophosphamide (dated by TCRdb to the mid-2010s). The library was produced with the immunoSEQ multiplex PCR assay. TCRdb stores this immuneACCESS table with in-frame sequences only. Part of the clones is absent; in the studies checked, under half of the shortfall reflects unresolved V genes, and no reason is known for the rest. The sample counts under 50,000 clones, each observed more than once. Around 4.5% of the sample goes to the ten largest clones. Material: PBMCs. Every receptor here comes from a woman between 45 and 60 years old in good health and a related stem cell transplant donor.

The sample holds a few counts of this clone. This chain connects TRBV19 to TRBJ1-2; a weak D match, TRBD1 (5 bases). CDR1 is LNHDA and CDR2 is SQIVND in the germline V gene (reference sequence). The CDR3 sequence is 11 residues long. The V gene lost 6 bases and the J gene lost 3 bases, with 5 bases spanning the gap. This CDR3 reads CASRQDYGYTF. The DNA for the CDR3 is TGTGCCAGTAGACAGGACTATGGCTACACCTTC.

This clone was detected ten times or more. This chain's CDR3 is CASSLGGTLTYEQYF. CDR3 coding DNA: TGTGCCAGCAGCTTAGGCGGGACACTTACCTACGAGCAGTACTTC. This chain joins TRBV13 and TRBJ2-7; a possible D gene is TRBD1 (6 bases). Trimming took off 0 bases at V and 2 bases at J, with 11 bases between the two ends. The CDR3 contains 15 residues. Germline V lookup: CDR1 PRHDT, CDR2 FYEKMQ (reference sequence).

This clone was seen ten or more times. The chain recombines TRBV19 with TRBJ1-2, with TRBD1 matching 10 bases. The V gene end was trimmed by 6 bases and the J gene end by 2 bases; junction bases not matched to a gene: 6. CDR3 length: 15 amino acids. The germline V gene encodes CDR1 LNHDA and CDR2 SQIVND (reference sequence). The chain's CDR3 is CASRETGGANYGYTF. CDR3 bases: TGTGCCAGTAGAGAGACAGGGGGCGCGAACTATGGCTACACCTTC. Filled out from reference TRBV19 and TRBJ1-2, the complete variable domain reads DGGITQSPKYLFRKEGQNVTLSCEQNLNHDAMYWYRQDPGQGLRLIYYSQIVNDFQKGDIAEGYSVSREKKESFPLTVTSAQKNPTAFYLCASRETGGANYGYTFGSGTRLTVV.

This chain uses TRBV13 with TRBJ2-3; 8 nucleotides line up with TRBD2. CDR1 is PRHDT and CDR2 is FYEKMQ in the germline V gene (reference sequence). This CDR3 is built from 18 residues. Germline trimming cut 5 bases from V and 2 bases from J; bases unmatched to any gene: 15. The CDR3 here is CASSPPPGGAGFTDTQYF. The CDR3 DNA is TGTGCCAGCAGCCCTCCCCCCGGGGGGGCCGGTTTCACAGATACGCAGTATTTT.

This clone occurred many times. The V call is TRBV10-3, the J call TRBJ2-7; 12 bases line up with TRBD1. The CDR3 runs to 16 residues. With 6 bases clipped from V and 5 bases from J, the junction kept 11 bases outside the gene matches. Germline V gene lookup returns CDR1 ENHRY and CDR2 SYGVKD. CDR3 amino acids: CAISGAGTGGFDEQYF. The CDR3 DNA is TGTGCCATCAGCGGAGCGGGGACAGGGGGCTTCGACGAGCAGTACTTC.

This clone was seen ten or more times. This chain connects TRBV11-2 to TRBJ2-3; 9 bases line up with TRBD1. The CDR3 has 15 amino acids. Trimming took 4 bases from V and 2 from J; bases not matched to a gene: 4. Germline loops: CDR1 SGHAT, CDR2 FQNNGV. The CDR3 here is CASSSDRGFTDTQYF. The CDR3 region has the DNA TGTGCCAGCAGCTCGGACAGGGGATTCACAGATACGCAGTATTTT.

This clone was seen at least ten times. The CDR3 DNA reads as TGTGCCAGCAGCTTAGGCGCAGGGAGGGTCTCCGAGCAGTACTTC. Amino acids: CASSLGAGRVSEQYF. The V gene is TRBV11-2, the J gene TRBJ2-7; TRBD2 matches 7 bases. V was clipped by 1 base and J by 6 bases; unmatched bases: 9. This CDR3 region has 15 residues. CDR1 is SGHAT, CDR2 FQNNGV, per germline.

This clone has at least ten counts. DNA of the CDR3: TGTGCCAGCAGTTCGGACAGGGCGTACGAGCAGTACTTC. The encoded protein is CASSSDRAYEQYF. The J gene is TRBJ2-7, the V gene TRBV28; 8 bases line up with TRBD1. CDR3 length: 13 residues. CDR1 is MDHEN, CDR2 SYDVKM, per germline. Unmatched junction bases numbered 3, after V lost 4 bases and J lost 4 bases.

This clone was seen many times. The genes are TRBV7-8 and TRBJ1-1; 7 bases map to TRBD1. The CDR3 runs 15 residues. CDR1 and CDR2 (germline): SGHVS, FQNEAQ. Trimming cost V 5 bases and J 1 base; bases outside gene matches: 7. The CDR3 coding sequence is TGTGCCAGCAGCACCGCCGCAGGGGGGAACACTGAAGCTTTCTTT. Its translation is CASSTAAGGNTEAFF.

The sample holds many counts of this clone. The chain joins TRBV2 to TRBJ2-1; TRBD1 aligns across 11 bases. This CDR3 contains 17 residues. Looked up from germline, CDR1 is SNHLY and CDR2 is FYNNEI. The ends lost 6 bases at V and 2 bases at J; junction bases unmatched: 9. CDR3 amino acids: CASRTGQGDHTYNEQFF. The CDR3 DNA reads as TGTGCCAGCAGAACGGGACAGGGGGACCATACCTACAATGAGCAGTTCTTC.